The T cell receptor beta chain described here comes from a study of CD8+CD57+ T cells in acquired aplastic anemia. With respect to this clonotype: As yet, its antigen is unknown.

According to the study, genomic DNA was the template for TCR beta VDJ and CDR3 profiling. MiXCR, run by TCRdb on the reads, gives a single entry per CDR3 protein. The sample shows roughly 200,000 distinct CDR3 sequences, 50% to 65% of them seen only once. The study's findings and limits: Researchers report that fewer than 35 CD8+ CDR3 sequences appeared in both patients and controls.

In patients chosen for sequencing, flow cytometry had shown CD8+CD57+ cell expansion. The V gene lost 5 bases and the J gene lost 9 bases, with 16 bases spanning the gap. The CDR3 is 13 amino acids. The germline CDR1 and CDR2 sequences are SGHVS and FQNEAQ. The specimen sequenced was sorted CD4+, CD8+, or CD8+CD57+ T cells (not recorded which) from PBMCs. This TCR was sampled from a human donor with aplastic anemia. This rearrangement joins TRBV7-8 to TRBJ2-5; tentative D call: TRBD2 (5 bases). CDR3 sequence (DNA): TGTGCCAGCAGCCCTAGTCGGGAAGGGCCCCAGTACTTC. It specifies CASSPSREGPQYF.